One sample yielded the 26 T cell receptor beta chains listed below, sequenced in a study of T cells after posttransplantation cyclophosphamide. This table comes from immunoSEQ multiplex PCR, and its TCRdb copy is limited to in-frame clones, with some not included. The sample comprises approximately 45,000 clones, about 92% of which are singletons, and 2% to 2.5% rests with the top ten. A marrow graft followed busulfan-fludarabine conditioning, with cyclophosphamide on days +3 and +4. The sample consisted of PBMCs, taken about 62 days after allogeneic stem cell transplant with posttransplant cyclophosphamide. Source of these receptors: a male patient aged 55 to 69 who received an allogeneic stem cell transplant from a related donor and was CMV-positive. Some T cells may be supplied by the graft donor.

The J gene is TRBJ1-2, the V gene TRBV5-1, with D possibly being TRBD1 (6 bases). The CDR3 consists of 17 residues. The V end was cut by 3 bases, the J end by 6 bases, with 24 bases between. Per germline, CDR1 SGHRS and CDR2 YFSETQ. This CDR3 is CASSWRWAPGGLHGYTF. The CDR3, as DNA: TGCGCCAGCAGCTGGCGCTGGGCACCGGGGGGGCTCCATGGCTACACCTTC. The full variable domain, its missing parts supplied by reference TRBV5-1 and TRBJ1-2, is KAGVTQTPRYLIKTRGQQVTLSCSPISGHRSVSWYQQTPGQGLQFLFEYFSETQRNKGNFPGRFSGRQFSNSRSEMNVSTLELGDSALYLCASSWRWAPGGLHGYTFGSGTRLTVV.

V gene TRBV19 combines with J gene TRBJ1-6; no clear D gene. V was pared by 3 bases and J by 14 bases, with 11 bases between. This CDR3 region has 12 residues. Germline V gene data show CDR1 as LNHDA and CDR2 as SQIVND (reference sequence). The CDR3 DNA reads TGTGCCAGTAGTATGGCGGAGTTAGCCCTCCACTTT. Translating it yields CASSMAELALHF.

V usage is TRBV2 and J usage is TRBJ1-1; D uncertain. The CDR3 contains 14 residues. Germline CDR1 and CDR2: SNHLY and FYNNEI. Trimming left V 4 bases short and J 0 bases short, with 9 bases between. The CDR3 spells CASSGTVMNTEAFF. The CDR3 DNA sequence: TGTGCCAGCAGTGGGACTGTGATGAACACTGAAGCTTTCTTT.

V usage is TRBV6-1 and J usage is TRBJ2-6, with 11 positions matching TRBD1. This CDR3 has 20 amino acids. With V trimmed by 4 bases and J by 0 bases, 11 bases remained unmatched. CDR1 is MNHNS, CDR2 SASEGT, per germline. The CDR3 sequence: CASSGDDWTGGSSGANVLTF. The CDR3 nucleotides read TGTGCCAGCAGTGGGGATGATTGGACAGGGGGCAGCTCTGGGGCCAACGTCCTGACTTTC.

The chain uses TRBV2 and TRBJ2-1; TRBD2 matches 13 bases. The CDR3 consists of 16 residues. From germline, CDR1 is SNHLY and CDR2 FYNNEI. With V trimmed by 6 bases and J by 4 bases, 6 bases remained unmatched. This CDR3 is CASRLTSGGPYNEQFF. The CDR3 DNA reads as TGTGCCAGCAGGTTGACTAGCGGGGGGCCTTACAATGAGCAGTTCTTC.

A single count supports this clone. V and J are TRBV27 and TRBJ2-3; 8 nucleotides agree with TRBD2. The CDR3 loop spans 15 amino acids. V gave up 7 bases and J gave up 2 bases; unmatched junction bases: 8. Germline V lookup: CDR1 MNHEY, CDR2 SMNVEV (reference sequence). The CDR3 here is CASIRGGGTTDTQYF. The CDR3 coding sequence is TGTGCCAGCATTCGTGGCGGGGGGACCACAGATACGCAGTATTTT.

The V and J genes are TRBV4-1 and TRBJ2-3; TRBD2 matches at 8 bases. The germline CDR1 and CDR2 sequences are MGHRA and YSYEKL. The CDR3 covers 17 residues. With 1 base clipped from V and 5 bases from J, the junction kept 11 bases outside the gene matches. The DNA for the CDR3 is TGCGCCAGCAGCCAAGGGTTTGGTCGGGGGGGCGGAGATACGCAGTATTTT. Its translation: CASSQGFGRGGGDTQYF.

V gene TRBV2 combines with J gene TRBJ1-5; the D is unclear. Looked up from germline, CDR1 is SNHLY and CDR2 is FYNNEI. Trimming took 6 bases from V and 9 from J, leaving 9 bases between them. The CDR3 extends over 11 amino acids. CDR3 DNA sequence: TGTGCCAGCAGGGATACGGGGCCCCAGCATTTT. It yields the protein CASRDTGPQHF. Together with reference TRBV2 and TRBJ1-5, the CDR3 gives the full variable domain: EPEVTQTPSHQVTQMGQEVILRCVPISNHLYFYWYRQILGQKVEFLVSFYNNEISEKSEIFDDQFSVERPDGSNFTLKIRSTKLEDSAMYFCASRDTGPQHFGDGTRLSIL.

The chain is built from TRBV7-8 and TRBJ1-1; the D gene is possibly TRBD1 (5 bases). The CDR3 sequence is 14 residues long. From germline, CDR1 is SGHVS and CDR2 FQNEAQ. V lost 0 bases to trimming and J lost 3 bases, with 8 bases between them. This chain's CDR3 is CASSLAAGDTEAFF. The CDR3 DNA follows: TGTGCCAGCAGCTTAGCGGCGGGGGACACTGAAGCTTTCTTT.

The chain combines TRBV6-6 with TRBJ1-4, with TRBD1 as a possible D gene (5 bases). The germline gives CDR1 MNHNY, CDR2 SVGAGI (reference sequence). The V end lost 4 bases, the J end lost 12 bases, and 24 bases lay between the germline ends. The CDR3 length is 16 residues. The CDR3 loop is CASSSSWGPGRKELFF. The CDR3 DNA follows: TGTGCCAGCAGTTCCTCGTGGGGCCCAGGGAGGAAAGAACTGTTTTTT.

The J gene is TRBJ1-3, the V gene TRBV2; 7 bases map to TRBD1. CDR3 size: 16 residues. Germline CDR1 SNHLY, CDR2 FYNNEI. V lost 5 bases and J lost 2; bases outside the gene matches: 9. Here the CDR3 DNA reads TGTGCCAGCAGTCAGACGGGACAGACCCCTGGAAACACCATATATTTT. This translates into CASSQTGQTPGNTIYF.

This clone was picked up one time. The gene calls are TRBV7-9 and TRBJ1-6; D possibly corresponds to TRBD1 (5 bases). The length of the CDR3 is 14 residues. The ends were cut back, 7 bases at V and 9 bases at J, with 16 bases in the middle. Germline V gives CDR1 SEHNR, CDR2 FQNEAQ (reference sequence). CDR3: CASNLGGAVSPLHF. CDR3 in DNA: TGTGCCAGCAACCTGGGAGGGGCAGTTTCACCCCTCCACTTT.

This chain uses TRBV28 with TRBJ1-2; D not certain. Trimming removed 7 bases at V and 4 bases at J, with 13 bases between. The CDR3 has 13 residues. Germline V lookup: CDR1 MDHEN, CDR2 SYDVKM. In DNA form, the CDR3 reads TGTGCCAGCACTGTAAACCGGGGCTATGGCTACACCTTC. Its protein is CASTVNRGYGYTF.

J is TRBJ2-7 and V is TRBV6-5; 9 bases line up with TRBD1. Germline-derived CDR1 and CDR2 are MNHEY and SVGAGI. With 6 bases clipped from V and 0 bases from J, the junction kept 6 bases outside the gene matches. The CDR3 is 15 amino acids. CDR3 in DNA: TGTGCCAGCAGCCGACAGGGGGTCAACTCCTACGAGCAGTACTTC. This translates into CASSRQGVNSYEQYF.

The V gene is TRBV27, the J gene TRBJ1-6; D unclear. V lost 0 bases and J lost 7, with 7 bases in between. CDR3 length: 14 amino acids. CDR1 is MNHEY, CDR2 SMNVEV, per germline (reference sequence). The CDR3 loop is CASSLSHSNSPLHF. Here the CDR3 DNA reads TGTGCCAGCAGTTTATCGCACAGCAATTCACCCCTCCACTTT.

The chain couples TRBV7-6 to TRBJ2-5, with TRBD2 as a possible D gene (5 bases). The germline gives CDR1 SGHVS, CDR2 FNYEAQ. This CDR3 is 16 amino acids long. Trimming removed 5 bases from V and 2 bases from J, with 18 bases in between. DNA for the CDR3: TGTGCCAGCAGCCGTACCCCCGGGAATACGCAAGAGACCCAGTACTTC. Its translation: CASSRTPGNTQETQYF.

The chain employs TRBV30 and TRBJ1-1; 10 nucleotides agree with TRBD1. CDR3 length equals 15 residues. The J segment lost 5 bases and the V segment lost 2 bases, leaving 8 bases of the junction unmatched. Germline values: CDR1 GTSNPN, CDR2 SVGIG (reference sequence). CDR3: CAWSTPGQGGTEAFF. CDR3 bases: TGTGCCTGGAGTACCCCAGGACAGGGGGGGACTGAAGCTTTCTTT. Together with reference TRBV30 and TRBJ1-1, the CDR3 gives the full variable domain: SQTIHQWPATLVQPVGSPLSLECTVEGTSNPNLYWYRQAAGRGLQLLFYSVGIGQISSEVPQNLSASRPQDRQFILSSKKLLLSDSGFYLCAWSTPGQGGTEAFFGQGTRLTVV.

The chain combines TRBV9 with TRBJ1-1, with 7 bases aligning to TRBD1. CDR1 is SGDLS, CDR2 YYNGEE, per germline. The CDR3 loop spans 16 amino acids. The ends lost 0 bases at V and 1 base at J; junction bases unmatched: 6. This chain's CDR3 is CASSVVGTATNTEAFF. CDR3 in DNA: TGTGCCAGCAGCGTAGTCGGGACAGCTACGAACACTGAAGCTTTCTTT. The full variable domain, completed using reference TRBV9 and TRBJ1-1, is DSGVTQTPKHLITATGQRVTLRCSPRSGDLSVYWYQQSLDQGLQFLIQYYNGEERAKGNILERFSAQQFPDLHSELNLSSLELGDSALYFCASSVVGTATNTEAFFGQGTRLTVV.

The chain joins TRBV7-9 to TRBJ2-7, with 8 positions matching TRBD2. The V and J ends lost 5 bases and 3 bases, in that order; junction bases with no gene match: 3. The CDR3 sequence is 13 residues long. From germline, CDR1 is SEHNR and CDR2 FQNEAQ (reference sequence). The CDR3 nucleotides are TGTGCCAGCAGCCGGGGGGGAGTCTACGAGCAGTACTTC. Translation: CASSRGGVYEQYF.

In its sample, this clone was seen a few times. CDR3 nucleotides: TGTGCCAGCAGCTTAGAGGCAGGGGGTTCCTACGAGCAGTACTTC. This encodes CASSLEAGGSYEQYF. This chain uses TRBV11-2 with TRBJ2-7, with 7 bases identical to TRBD1. CDR3 length: 15 amino acids. Losses at the gene ends were 0 bases for V and 1 base for J; bases not matched to a gene: 3. CDR1 is SGHAT, CDR2 FQNNGV, per germline.

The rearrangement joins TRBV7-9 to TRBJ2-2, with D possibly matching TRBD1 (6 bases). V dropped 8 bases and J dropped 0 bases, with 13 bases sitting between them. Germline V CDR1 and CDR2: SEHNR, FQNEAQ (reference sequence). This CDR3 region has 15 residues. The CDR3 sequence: CASLRGLANTGELFF. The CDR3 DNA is TGTGCCAGCCTCAGGGGCCTAGCGAACACCGGGGAGCTGTTTTTT.

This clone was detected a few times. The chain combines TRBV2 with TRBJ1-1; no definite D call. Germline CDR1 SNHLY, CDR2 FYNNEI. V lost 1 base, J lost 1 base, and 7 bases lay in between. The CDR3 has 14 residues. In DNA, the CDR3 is TGTGCCAGCAGTGAAGACCGGGGGAACACTGAAGCTTTCTTT. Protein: CASSEDRGNTEAFF.

This CDR3 reads CASSPWTGGYEQYV. The CDR3 DNA is TGCGCCAGCAGCCCCTGGACAGGGGGCTACGAGCAGTACGTC. The chain joins TRBV5-1 to TRBJ2-7, with TRBD1 matching over 10 bases. The CDR3 is made up of 14 amino acids. J gave up 3 bases and V 4 bases, and 4 bases lay outside the gene matches. Germline CDR1 SGHRS, CDR2 YFSETQ.

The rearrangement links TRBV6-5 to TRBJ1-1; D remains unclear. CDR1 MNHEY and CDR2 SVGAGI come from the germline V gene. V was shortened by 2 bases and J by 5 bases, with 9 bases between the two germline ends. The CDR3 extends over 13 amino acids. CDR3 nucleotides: TGTGCCAGCAGTTACGGTCTGAGAACTGAAGCTTTCTTT. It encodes CASSYGLRTEAFF.

The chain's CDR3 is CASSSFLQETQYF. The CDR3 DNA sequence: TGCGCCAGCAGCTCGTTTCTTCAAGAGACCCAGTACTTC. The rearrangement uses TRBV5-1 and TRBJ2-5; D unresolved. The V end lost 3 bases, the J end lost 2 bases, and 8 bases lay between the germline ends. The germline V gene has CDR1 SGHRS and CDR2 YFSETQ. The CDR3 extends over 13 amino acids.

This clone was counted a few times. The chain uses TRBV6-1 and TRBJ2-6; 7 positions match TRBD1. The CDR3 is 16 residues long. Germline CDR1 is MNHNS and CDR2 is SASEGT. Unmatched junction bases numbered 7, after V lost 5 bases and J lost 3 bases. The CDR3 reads CASSQGNRGGANVLTF. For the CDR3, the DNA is TGTGCCAGCAGTCAAGGGAACAGGGGTGGGGCCAACGTCCTGACTTTC.